One and the same sample provided the 2 T cell receptor beta chains below, sequenced in a study of glioma-infiltrating T cells after dendritic cell vaccination. The repertoire was sequenced with immunoSEQ multiplex PCR; TCRdb's copy has only in-frame clones and lacks some. The sample includes under 100,000 clones, roughly 89% seen only once; the top ten take approximately 3%. Material: blood, obtained before dendritic cell vaccination. The receptors come from a human donor with glioblastoma.

The chain uses TRBV11-3 and TRBJ2-5; tentatively, D is TRBD2 (5 bases). Trimming stripped 1 base from V and 5 bases from J, with 14 bases between. CDR1 and CDR2 (germline): SGHNT, YENEEA. The CDR3 contains 15 residues. The CDR3 bases are TGTGCCAGCAGCTTAGGATATCTGGGAGACGAGACCCAGTACTTC. Protein product: CASSLGYLGDETQYF.

The chain links TRBV30 to TRBJ2-7; the D gene is possibly TRBD2 (6 bases). The germline V gene has CDR1 GTSNPN and CDR2 SVGIG (reference sequence). The V end was cut by 5 bases, the J end by 9 bases, with 11 bases between. The CDR3 consists of 10 residues. Here the CDR3 DNA reads TGTGCCTGGGGCCGGGACTGGCAGTACTTC. This codes for CAWGRDWQYF.